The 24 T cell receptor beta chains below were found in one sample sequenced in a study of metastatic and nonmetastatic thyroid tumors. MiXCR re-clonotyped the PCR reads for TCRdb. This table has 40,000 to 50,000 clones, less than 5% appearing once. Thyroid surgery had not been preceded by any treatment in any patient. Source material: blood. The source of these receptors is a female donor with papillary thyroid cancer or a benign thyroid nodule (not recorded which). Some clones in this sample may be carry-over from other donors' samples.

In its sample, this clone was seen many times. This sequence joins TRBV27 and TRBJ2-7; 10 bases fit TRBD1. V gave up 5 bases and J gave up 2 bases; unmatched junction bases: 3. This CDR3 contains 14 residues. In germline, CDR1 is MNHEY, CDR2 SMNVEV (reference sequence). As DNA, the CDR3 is TGTGCCAGCAGTACAGGGACAGGGGCCTACGAGCAGTACTTC. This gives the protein CASSTGTGAYEQYF.

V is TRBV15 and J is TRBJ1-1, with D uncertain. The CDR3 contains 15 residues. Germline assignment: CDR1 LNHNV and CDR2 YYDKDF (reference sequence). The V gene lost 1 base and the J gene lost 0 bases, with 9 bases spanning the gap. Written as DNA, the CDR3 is TGTGCCACCAGCAGAGCCAGTAGCATGAACACTGAAGCTTTCTTT. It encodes CATSRASSMNTEAFF.

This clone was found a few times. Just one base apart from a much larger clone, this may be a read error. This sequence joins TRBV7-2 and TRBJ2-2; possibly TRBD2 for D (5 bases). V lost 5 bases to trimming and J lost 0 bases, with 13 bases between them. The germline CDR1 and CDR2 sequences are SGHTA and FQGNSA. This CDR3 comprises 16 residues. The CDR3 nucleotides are TGTGCCAGCAGCGGAGGTTGGGAAACGAACACCGGGGAGCTGTTTTTT. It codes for CASSGGWETNTGELFF.

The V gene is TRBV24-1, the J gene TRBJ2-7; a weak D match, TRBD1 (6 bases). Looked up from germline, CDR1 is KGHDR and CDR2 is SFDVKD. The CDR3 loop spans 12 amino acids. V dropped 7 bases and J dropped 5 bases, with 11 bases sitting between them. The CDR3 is CATSSGVDEQYF. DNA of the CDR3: TGTGCCACCAGCTCAGGGGTCGACGAGCAGTACTTC.

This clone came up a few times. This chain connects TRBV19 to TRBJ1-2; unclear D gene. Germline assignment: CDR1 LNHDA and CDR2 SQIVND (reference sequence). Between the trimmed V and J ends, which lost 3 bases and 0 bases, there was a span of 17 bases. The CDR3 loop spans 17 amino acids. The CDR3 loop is CASSILGNRLTNYGYTF. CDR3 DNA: TGTGCCAGTAGTATCCTGGGGAACCGACTAACTAACTATGGCTACACCTTC. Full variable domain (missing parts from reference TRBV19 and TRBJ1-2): DGGITQSPKYLFRKEGQNVTLSCEQNLNHDAMYWYRQDPGQGLRLIYYSQIVNDFQKGDIAEGYSVSREKKESFPLTVTSAQKNPTAFYLCASSILGNRLTNYGYTFGSGTRLTVV.

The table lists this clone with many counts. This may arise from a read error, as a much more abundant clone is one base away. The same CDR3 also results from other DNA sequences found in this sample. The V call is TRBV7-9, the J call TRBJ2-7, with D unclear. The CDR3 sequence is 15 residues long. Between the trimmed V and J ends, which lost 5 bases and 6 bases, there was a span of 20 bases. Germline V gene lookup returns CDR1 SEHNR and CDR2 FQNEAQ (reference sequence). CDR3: CASSPKIRFGSEQYF. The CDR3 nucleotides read TGTGCCAGCAGCCCGAAGATCAGGTTTGGAAGCGAGCAGTACTTC.

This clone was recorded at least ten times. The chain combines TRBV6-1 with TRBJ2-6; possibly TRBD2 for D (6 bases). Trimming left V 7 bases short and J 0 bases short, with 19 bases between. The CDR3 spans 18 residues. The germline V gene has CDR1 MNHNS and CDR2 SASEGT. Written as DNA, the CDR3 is TGTGCCAGCAAGACCCCGGATAGCGGAGACTCTGGGGCCAACGTCCTGACTTTC. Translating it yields CASKTPDSGDSGANVLTF.

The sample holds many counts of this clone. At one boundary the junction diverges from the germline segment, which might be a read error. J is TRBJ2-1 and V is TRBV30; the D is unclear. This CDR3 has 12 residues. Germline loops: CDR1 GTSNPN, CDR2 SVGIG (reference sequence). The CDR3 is CAGKVELNEQFF. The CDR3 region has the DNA TGCGCCGGAAAGGTGGAGCTCAATGAGCAGTTCTTC.

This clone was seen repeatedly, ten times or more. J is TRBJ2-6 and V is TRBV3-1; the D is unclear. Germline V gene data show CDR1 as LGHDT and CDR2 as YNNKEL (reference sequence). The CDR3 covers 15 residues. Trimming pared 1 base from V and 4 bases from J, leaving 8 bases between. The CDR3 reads CASSQAPQGANVLTF. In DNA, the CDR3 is TGTGCCAGCAGCCAAGCTCCACAGGGGGCCAACGTCCTGACTTTC.

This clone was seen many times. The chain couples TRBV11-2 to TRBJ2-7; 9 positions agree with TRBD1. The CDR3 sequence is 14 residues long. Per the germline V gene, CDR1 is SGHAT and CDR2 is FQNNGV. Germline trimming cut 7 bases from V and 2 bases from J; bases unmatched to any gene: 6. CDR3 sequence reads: CASTLDRGTYEQYF. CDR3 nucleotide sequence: TGTGCCAGCACTCTCGACAGGGGGACCTACGAGCAGTACTTC.

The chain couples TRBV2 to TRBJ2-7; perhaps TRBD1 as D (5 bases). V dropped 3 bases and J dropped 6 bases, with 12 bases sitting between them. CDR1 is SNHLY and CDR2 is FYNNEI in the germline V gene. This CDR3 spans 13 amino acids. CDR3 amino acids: CASSDRALGEQYF. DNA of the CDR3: TGTGCCAGCAGTGACAGGGCTCTCGGCGAGCAGTACTTC. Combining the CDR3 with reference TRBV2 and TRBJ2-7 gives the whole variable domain EPEVTQTPSHQVTQMGQEVILRCVPISNHLYFYWYRQILGQKVEFLVSFYNNEISEKSEIFDDQFSVERPDGSNFTLKIRSTKLEDSAMYFCASSDRALGEQYFGPGTRLTVT.

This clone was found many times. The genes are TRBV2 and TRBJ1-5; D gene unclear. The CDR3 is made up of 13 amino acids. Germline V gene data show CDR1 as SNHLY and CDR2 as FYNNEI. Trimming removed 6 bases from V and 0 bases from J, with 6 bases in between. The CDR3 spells CASSGDSNQPQHF. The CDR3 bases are TGTGCCAGCAGCGGGGATAGCAATCAGCCCCAGCATTTT.

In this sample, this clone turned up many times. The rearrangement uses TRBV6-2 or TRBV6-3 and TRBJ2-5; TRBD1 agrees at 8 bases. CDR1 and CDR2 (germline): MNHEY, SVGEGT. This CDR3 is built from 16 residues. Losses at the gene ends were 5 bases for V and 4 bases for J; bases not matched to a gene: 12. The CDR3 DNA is TGTGCCAGCAGTAAACGCGGTCAGGGGGCGGGAGAGACCCAGTACTTC. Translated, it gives CASSKRGQGAGETQYF.

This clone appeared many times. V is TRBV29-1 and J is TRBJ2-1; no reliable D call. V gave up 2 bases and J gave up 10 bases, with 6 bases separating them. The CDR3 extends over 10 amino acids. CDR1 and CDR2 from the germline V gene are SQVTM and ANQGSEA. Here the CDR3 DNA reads TGCAGCGTTGAAACGGGCGAGCAGTTCTTC. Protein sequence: CSVETGEQFF.

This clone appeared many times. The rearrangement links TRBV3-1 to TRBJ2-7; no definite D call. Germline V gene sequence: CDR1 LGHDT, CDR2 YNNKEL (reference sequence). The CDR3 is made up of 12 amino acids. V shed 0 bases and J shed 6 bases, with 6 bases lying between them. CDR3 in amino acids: CASSQDDGEQYF. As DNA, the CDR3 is TGTGCCAGCAGCCAAGATGATGGCGAGCAGTACTTC.

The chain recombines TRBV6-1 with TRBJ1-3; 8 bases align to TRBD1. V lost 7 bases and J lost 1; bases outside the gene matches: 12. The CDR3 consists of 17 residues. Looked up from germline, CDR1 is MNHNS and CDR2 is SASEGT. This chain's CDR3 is CASIPGQAWTSGNTIYF. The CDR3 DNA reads TGTGCCAGCATCCCGGGACAGGCGTGGACATCTGGAAACACCATATATTTT.

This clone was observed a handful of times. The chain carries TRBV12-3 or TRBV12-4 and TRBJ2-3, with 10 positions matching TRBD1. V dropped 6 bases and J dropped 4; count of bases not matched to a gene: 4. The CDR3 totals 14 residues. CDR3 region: CASRPGQGSDTQYF. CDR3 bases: TGTGCCAGCAGGCCGGGACAGGGGTCAGATACGCAGTATTTT.

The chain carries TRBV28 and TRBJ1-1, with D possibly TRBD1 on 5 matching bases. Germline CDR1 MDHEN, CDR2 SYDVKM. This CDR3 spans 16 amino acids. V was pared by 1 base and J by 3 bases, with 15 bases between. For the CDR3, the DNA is TGTGCCAGCAGTTTATTCGGGGGTGGGTACTACACTGAAGCTTTCTTT. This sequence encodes CASSLFGGGYYTEAFF.

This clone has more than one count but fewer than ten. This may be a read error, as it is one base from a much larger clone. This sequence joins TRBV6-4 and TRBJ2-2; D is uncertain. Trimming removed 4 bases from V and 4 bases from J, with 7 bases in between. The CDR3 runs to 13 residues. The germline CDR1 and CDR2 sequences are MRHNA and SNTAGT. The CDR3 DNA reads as TGTGCCAGCAGTGGCTCGTTCACCGGGGAGCTGTTTTTT. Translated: CASSGSFTGELFF.

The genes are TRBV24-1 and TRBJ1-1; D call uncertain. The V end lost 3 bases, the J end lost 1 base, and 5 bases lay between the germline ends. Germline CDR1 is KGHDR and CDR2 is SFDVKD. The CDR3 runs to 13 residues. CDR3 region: CATSDRRNTEAFF. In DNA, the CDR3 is TGTGCCACCAGTGATAGGAGGAACACTGAAGCTTTCTTT.

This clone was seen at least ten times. In DNA, the CDR3 is TGTGCCAGCAGCTCCCGGGACAGGGCCAGAGACCCGCGCGATGAGCAGTTCTTC. It yields the protein CASSSRDRARDPRDEQFF. The gene calls are TRBV7-2 and TRBJ2-1; TRBD1 aligns across 9 bases. CDR3 size: 18 residues. CDR1 is SGHTA and CDR2 is FQGNSA in the germline V gene. The ends lost 4 bases at V and 8 bases at J; junction bases unmatched: 18.

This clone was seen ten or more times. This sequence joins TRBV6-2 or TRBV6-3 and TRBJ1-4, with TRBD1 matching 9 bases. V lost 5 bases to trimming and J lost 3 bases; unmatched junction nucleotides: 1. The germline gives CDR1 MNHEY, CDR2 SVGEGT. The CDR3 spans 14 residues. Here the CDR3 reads CASSRQGANEKLFF. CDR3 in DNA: TGTGCCAGCAGTCGACAGGGGGCTAATGAAAAACTGTTTTTT.

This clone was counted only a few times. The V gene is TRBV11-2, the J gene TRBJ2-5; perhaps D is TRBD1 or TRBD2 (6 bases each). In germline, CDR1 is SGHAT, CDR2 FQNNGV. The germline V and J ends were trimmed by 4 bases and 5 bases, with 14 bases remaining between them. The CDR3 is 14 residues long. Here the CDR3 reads CASSYGGGVETQYF. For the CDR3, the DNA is TGTGCCAGCAGCTACGGGGGCGGGGTTGAGACCCAGTACTTC.

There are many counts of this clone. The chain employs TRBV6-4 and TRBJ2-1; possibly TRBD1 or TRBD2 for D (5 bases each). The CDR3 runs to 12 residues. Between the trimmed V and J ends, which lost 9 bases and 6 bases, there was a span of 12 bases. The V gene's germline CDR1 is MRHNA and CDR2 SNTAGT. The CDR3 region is CASPLGANEQFF. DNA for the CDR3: TGTGCCAGTCCTCTCGGGGCCAATGAGCAGTTCTTC.